Below, 18 T cell receptor beta chains from the same sample are listed, as sequenced in a study of T-cell memory formation after mild COVID-19. One entry per CDR3 protein, called by TCRdb with MiXCR from the 5' RACE reads. The data contain 470,000 or so distinct CDR3 sequences, approximately 23% of them singletons. Sequencing was done on a sample of PBMCs or a T cell subset sorted from them (not recorded which). These receptors all come from an adult woman who had mild COVID-19 (a few samples of this study predate the infection). Cell type and time point are not known.

The chain uses TRBV6-5 and TRBJ2-5, with D possibly TRBD1 on 5 matching bases. Trimming removed 2 bases at V and 0 bases at J, with 10 bases between. This CDR3 region has 15 residues. Per the germline V gene, CDR1 is MNHEY and CDR2 is SVGAGI. This CDR3 reads CASSYVTANQETQYF. CDR3 DNA: TGTGCCAGCAGTTACGTGACAGCCAACCAAGAGACCCAGTACTTC.

The chain employs TRBV3-1 and TRBJ1-6; TRBD1 aligns across 11 bases. Germline V gives CDR1 LGHDT, CDR2 YNNKEL (reference sequence). The CDR3 spans 16 residues. The J segment lost 6 bases and the V segment lost 3 bases, leaving 4 bases of the junction unmatched. Here the CDR3 reads CASSQLGTGGNSPLHF. As DNA, the CDR3 is TGTGCCAGCAGCCAGCTTGGGACAGGGGGTAATTCACCCCTCCACTTT.

The chain links TRBV7-6 to TRBJ2-2; no definite D call. This CDR3 spans 16 amino acids. Trimming took 5 bases from V and 2 from J, leaving 15 bases between them. CDR1 and CDR2 (germline): SGHVS, FNYEAQ. The CDR3 is CASSARSLANTGELFF. In DNA form, the CDR3 reads TGTGCCAGCAGCGCGCGTAGTCTTGCCAACACCGGGGAGCTGTTTTTT. Full variable domain (outside the CDR3, taken from reference TRBV7-6 and TRBJ2-2): GAGVSQSPRYKVTKRGQDVALRCDPISGHVSLYWYRQALGQGPEFLTYFNYEAQQDKSGLPNDRFSAERPEGSISTLTIQRTEQRDSAMYRCASSARSLANTGELFFGEGSRLTVL.

V gene TRBV5-1 combines with J gene TRBJ2-2, with D unresolved. V was trimmed by 2 bases and J by 0 bases, leaving 11 bases between them. This CDR3 contains 16 residues. Germline V CDR1 and CDR2: SGHRS, YFSETQ. Here the CDR3 reads CASSLERRTNTGELFF. The CDR3 DNA reads TGCGCCAGCAGCTTAGAGCGACGAACGAACACCGGGGAGCTGTTTTTT.

This clonotype was counted a few times. This sequence joins TRBV4-1 and TRBJ2-7, with D perhaps given as TRBD1 or TRBD2 (5 bases each). CDR3 length: 15 amino acids. The germline V gene encodes CDR1 MGHRA and CDR2 YSYEKL. Between the trimmed V and J ends, which lost 4 bases and 2 bases, there was a span of 15 bases. Here the CDR3 reads CASSPRGASTYEQYF. The CDR3 DNA is TGCGCCAGCAGCCCGAGGGGCGCGTCGACCTACGAGCAGTACTTC.

This clonotype was detected ten times or more. The V call is TRBV4-1, the J call TRBJ2-7; 7 positions match TRBD1. V shed 1 base and J 1 base; nucleotides not matched to a gene: 1. The CDR3 extends over 14 amino acids. CDR1 is MGHRA and CDR2 is YSYEKL in the germline V gene. The CDR3 bases are TGCGCCAGCAGCCAAGGACAGGGATCCTACGAGCAGTACTTC. It specifies CASSQGQGSYEQYF.

DNA of the CDR3: TGTGCCAGCAGCGTAGCTGGTTTTTCCGGGGAGCTGTTTTTT. Encoded protein: CASSVAGFSGELFF. The chain uses TRBV9 and TRBJ2-2, with unresolved D. Germline-derived CDR1 and CDR2 are SGDLS and YYNGEE. The CDR3 length is 14 residues. V shed 0 bases and J shed 6 bases, with 9 bases lying between them.

The J gene is TRBJ1-3, the V gene TRBV6-1; D uncertain. CDR1 is MNHNS and CDR2 is SASEGT in the germline V gene. Trimming took 3 bases from V and 0 from J, leaving 12 bases between them. This CDR3 has 16 amino acids. CDR3 loop: CASSDPPGYSGNTIYF. The CDR3 DNA sequence: TGTGCCAGCAGTGACCCCCCAGGATACTCTGGAAACACCATATATTTT.

The CDR3 sequence: CASSGPHSSYNSPLHF. Written as DNA, the CDR3 is TGTGCCAGCAGCGGGCCGCATAGCTCCTATAATTCACCCCTCCACTTT. The chain is built from TRBV6-6 and TRBJ1-6; D is unclear. Trimming cost V 6 bases and J 0 bases, with 12 bases left between them. Germline V gene sequence: CDR1 MNHNY, CDR2 SVGAGI (reference sequence). There are 16 residues in the CDR3.

V gene TRBV12-3 or TRBV12-4 combines with J gene TRBJ1-6; TRBD1 is a possible D gene (5 bases). Trimming took 5 bases from V and 10 from J, leaving 15 bases between them. This CDR3 contains 14 residues. The CDR3 loop reads CASSRGGIGSPLHF. The CDR3 region has the DNA TGTGCCAGCAGTCGCGGGGGAATAGGATCACCCCTCCACTTT.

This chain connects TRBV12-3 or TRBV12-4 to TRBJ2-4; TRBD1 matches at 10 bases. After removal of 6 bases from V and 3 bases from J, the junction contained 5 bases not matched to a gene. The CDR3 totals 15 residues. The CDR3: CASSYGQGVKNIQYF. The CDR3, as DNA: TGTGCCAGCAGCTATGGACAGGGGGTCAAAAACATTCAGTACTTC.

The rearrangement uses TRBV3-1 and TRBJ1-2; D unclear. CDR1 is LGHDT, CDR2 YNNKEL, per germline (reference sequence). The CDR3 spans 13 residues. The ends were cut back, 1 base at V and 4 bases at J, with 7 bases in the middle. The CDR3 sequence: CASSQGRLYGYTF. CDR3 coding DNA: TGTGCCAGCAGCCAAGGACGGCTCTATGGCTACACCTTC.

V gene TRBV20-1 combines with J gene TRBJ2-4; D is perhaps TRBD2 (5 bases). CDR3 length: 13 amino acids. Germline CDR1 DFQATT, CDR2 SNEGSKA (reference sequence). V was cut by 1 base and J by 7 bases, with 11 bases left in between. The CDR3 DNA is TGCAGTGCTAGAGTACGGGGTGGGAACATTCAGTACTTC. This encodes CSARVRGGNIQYF.

There are a few counts of this clonotype. This chain links TRBV11-1 with TRBJ2-5, with D possibly TRBD2 on 5 matching bases. This CDR3 is built from 15 residues. The V and J ends lost 6 bases and 5 bases respectively, with 19 bases between them. Per germline, CDR1 SGHAT and CDR2 FQDESV (reference sequence). CDR3 nucleotide sequence: TGTGCCAGCAGGCGGTTGCGAGTCCGCGGGGAGACCCAGTACTTC. Residues: CASRRLRVRGETQYF.

The rearrangement joins TRBV6-5 to TRBJ1-2; tentative D call: TRBD1 (6 bases). This CDR3 contains 15 residues. Looked up from germline, CDR1 is MNHEY and CDR2 is SVGAGI. The V end was cut by 0 bases, the J end by 5 bases, with 13 bases between. The CDR3 coding sequence is TGTGCCAGCAGTTACTCAAATAGGGGGGTATATGGCTACACCTTC. It encodes CASSYSNRGVYGYTF.

CDR3 DNA sequence: TGTGCCAGCAGCCGTCCCACAGGGTCACTCTATGGAAACACCATATATTTT. It translates to CASSRPTGSLYGNTIYF. The V and J genes are TRBV7-9 and TRBJ1-3; the D gene is possibly TRBD1 (6 bases). The CDR3 contains 17 residues. Trimming removed 5 bases at V and 3 bases at J, with 20 bases between. Germline V gene lookup returns CDR1 SEHNR and CDR2 FQNEAQ (reference sequence).

This chain links TRBV7-9 with TRBJ1-4; D is perhaps TRBD1 (5 bases). CDR1 and CDR2 (germline): SEHNR, FQNEAQ (reference sequence). Trimming pared 5 bases from V and 8 bases from J, leaving 18 bases between. The CDR3 runs to 15 residues. The CDR3 here is CASSVTGTSGEKLFF. CDR3 nucleotides: TGTGCCAGCAGCGTCACCGGGACGTCGGGAGAAAAACTGTTTTTT.

Concerning this clonotype: A read error may be the cause here, since a much bigger clone is one base away. J is TRBJ1-2 and V is TRBV19, with TRBD1 as a possible D gene (6 bases). The CDR3 totals 13 residues. V lost 4 bases and J lost 2, with 8 bases in between. Germline-derived CDR1 and CDR2 are LNHDA and SQIVND (reference sequence). CDR3 region: CASSTDRNYGYTF. CDR3 sequence (DNA): TGTGCCAGTAGTACCGACAGGAACTATGGCTACACCTTC.